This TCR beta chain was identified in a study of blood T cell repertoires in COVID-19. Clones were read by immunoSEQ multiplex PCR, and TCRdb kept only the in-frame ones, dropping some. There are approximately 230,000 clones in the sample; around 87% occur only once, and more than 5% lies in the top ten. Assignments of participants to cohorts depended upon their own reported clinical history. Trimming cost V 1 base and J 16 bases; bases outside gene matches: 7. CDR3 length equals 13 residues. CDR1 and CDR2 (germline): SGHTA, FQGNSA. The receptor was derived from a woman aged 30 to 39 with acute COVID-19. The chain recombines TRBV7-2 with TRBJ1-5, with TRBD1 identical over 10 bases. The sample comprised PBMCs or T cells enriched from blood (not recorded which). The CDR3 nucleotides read TGTGCCAGCAGCTTAGACGGGACAGGGGACCCCCATTTT. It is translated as CASSLDGTGDPHF.